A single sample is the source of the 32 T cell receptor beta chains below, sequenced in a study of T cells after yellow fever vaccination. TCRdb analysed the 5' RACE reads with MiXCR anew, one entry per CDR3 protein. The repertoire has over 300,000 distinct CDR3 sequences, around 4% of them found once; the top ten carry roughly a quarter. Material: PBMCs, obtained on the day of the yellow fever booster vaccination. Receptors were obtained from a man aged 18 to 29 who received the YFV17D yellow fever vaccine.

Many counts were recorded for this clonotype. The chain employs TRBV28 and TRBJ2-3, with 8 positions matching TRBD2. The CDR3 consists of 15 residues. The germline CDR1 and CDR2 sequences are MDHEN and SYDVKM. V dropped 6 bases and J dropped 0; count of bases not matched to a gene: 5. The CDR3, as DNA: TGTGCCAGCAGCCACCAGCGGGGGAGCACAGATACGCAGTATTTT. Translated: CASSHQRGSTDTQYF.

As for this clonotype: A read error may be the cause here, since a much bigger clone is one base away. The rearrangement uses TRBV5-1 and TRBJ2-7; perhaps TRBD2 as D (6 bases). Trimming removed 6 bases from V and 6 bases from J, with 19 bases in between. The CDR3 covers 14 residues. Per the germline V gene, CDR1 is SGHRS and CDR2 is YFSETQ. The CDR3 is CASTRGSSQIEQYF. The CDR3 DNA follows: TGCGCCAGCACCCGGGGGTCATCCCAGATCGAGCAGTACTTC.

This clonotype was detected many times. The CDR3 protein is CASSSGGRKYTEAFF. For the CDR3, the DNA is TGTGCCAGCAGCTCCGGAGGCAGAAAGTACACTGAAGCTTTCTTT. V gene TRBV11-2 combines with J gene TRBJ1-1, with D unresolved. Deletions cut 4 bases from V and 3 bases from J, with 15 bases between. Germline CDR1 reads SGHAT; CDR2 reads FQNNGV. The CDR3 is 15 amino acids.

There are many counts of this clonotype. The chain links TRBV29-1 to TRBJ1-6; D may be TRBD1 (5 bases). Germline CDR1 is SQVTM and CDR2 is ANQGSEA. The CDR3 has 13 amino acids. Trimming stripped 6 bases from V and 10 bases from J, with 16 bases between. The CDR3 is CSVLGDSGSPLHF. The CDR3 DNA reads TGCAGCGTACTGGGGGATTCGGGATCACCCCTCCACTTT.

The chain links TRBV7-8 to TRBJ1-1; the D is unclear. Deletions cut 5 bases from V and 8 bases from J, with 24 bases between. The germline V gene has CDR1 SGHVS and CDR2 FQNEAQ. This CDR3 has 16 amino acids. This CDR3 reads CASSPRASYANSEAFF. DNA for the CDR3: TGTGCCAGCAGCCCTAGGGCCAGTTATGCCAATTCCGAAGCTTTCTTT.

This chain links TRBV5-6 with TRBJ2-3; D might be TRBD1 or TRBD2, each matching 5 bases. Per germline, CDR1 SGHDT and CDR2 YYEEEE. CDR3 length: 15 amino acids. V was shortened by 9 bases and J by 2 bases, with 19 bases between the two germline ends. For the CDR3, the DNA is TGTGCCACCAGACGATGGGGGACCTACACAGATACGCAGTATTTT. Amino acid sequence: CATRRWGTYTDTQYF.

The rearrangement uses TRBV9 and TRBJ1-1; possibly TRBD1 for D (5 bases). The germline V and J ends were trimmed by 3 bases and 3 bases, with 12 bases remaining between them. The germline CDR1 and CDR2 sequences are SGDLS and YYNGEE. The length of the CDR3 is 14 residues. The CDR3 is CASSASGAYTEAFF. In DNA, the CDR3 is TGTGCCAGCAGCGCCAGTGGGGCCTACACTGAAGCTTTCTTT.

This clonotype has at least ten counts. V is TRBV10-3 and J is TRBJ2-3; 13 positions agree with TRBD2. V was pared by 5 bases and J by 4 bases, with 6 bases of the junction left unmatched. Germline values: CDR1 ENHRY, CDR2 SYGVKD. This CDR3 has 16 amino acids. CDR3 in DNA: TGTGCCATCAGTTCCACTAGCGGGGGGGGCGCAGATACGCAGTATTTT. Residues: CAISSTSGGGADTQYF.

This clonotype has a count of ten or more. CDR3 nucleotide sequence: TGCGCCAGCAGCCCGGGGGGGGGTCAAGAGACCCAGTACTTC. Protein product: CASSPGGGQETQYF. The gene calls are TRBV5-1 and TRBJ2-5, with 8 bases matching TRBD2. J was trimmed by 2 bases and V by 4 bases; bases with no gene match: 4. The length of the CDR3 is 14 residues. CDR1 SGHRS and CDR2 YFSETQ come from the germline V gene.

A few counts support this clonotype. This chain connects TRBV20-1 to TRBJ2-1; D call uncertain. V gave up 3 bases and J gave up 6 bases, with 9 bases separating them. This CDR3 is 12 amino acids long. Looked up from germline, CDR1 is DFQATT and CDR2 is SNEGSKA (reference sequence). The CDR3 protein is CSARDQTNEQFF. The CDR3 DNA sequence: TGCAGTGCTAGGGATCAGACCAATGAGCAGTTCTTC.

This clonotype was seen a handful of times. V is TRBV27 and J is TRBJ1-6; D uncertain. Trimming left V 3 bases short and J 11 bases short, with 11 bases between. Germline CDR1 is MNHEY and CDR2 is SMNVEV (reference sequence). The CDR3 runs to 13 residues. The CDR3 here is CASSFGGPTPLHF. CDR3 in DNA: TGTGCCAGCAGTTTCGGAGGGCCTACACCCCTCCACTTT.

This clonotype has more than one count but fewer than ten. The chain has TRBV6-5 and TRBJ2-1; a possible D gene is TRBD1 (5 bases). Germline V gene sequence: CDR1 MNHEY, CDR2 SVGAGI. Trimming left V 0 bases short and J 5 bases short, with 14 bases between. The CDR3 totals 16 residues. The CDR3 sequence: CASSYSASSGNNEQFF. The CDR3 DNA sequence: TGTGCCAGCAGTTACTCTGCCTCGTCAGGGAACAATGAGCAGTTCTTC.

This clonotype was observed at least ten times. The CDR3 protein is CASSLGTTEVHEQFF. In DNA form, the CDR3 reads TGCGCCAGCAGCTTAGGGACTACGGAGGTCCATGAGCAGTTCTTC. This rearrangement joins TRBV5-1 to TRBJ2-1; 7 bases are a match to TRBD2. Germline assignment: CDR1 SGHRS and CDR2 YFSETQ. Unmatched junction bases numbered 10, after V lost 2 bases and J lost 8 bases. The CDR3 runs to 15 residues. Variable domain in full (rest from reference TRBV5-1 and TRBJ2-1): KAGVTQTPRYLIKTRGQQVTLSCSPISGHRSVSWYQQTPGQGLQFLFEYFSETQRNKGNFPGRFSGRQFSNSRSEMNVSTLELGDSALYLCASSLGTTEVHEQFFGPGTRLTVL.

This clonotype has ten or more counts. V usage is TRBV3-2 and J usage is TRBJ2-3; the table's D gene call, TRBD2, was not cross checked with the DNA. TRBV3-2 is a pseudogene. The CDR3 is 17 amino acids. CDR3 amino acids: CASSQEISGGSVHTQYF. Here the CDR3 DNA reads TGTGCCAGCAGCCAAGAAATTAGCGGGGGCTCGGTGCATACGCAGTATTTT.

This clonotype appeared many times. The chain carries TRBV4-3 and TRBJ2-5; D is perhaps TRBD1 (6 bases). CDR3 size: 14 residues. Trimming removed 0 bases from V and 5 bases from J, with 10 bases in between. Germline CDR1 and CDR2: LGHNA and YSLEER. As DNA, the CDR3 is TGCGCCAGCAGCCAAGATCACAGGGTTGAGACCCAGTACTTC. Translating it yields CASSQDHRVETQYF.

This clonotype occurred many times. CDR3 residues: CASSAGSNSPLHF. The CDR3 DNA is TGCGCCAGCAGCGCGGGTAGTAATTCACCCCTCCACTTT. This chain joins TRBV5-1 and TRBJ1-6; D is uncertain. The CDR3 loop spans 13 amino acids. V was trimmed by 4 bases and J by 6 bases, leaving 8 bases between them. Germline CDR1 is SGHRS and CDR2 is YFSETQ.

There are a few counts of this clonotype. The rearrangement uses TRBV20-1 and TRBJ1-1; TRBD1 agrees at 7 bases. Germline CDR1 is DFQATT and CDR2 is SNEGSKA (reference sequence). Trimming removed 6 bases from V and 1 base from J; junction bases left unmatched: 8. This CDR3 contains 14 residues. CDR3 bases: TGCAGTGCCCCCGAGGGGGCCGCGAACACTGAAGCTTTCTTT. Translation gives CSAPEGAANTEAFF.

CDR3 loop: CAIRRDFNEKLFF. DNA of the CDR3: TGTGCCATCAGGAGGGATTTTAATGAAAAACTGTTTTTT. V and J are TRBV10-3 and TRBJ1-4; D remains ambiguous. The germline CDR1 and CDR2 sequences are ENHRY and SYGVKD. This CDR3 spans 13 amino acids. V was trimmed by 6 bases and J by 4 bases, leaving 9 bases between them.

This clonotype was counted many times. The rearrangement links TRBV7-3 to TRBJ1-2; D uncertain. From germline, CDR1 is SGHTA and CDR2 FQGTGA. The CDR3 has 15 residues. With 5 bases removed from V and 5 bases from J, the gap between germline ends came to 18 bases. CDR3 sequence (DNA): TGTGCCAGCAGCCAGTCAGAGGGCGCTAGGTATGGCTACACCTTC. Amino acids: CASSQSEGARYGYTF.

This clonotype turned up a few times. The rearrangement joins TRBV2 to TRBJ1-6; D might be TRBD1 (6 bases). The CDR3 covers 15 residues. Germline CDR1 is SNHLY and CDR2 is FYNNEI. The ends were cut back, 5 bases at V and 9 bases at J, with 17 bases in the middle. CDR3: CASSSSGGAGSPLHF. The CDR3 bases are TGTGCCAGCAGTTCCAGCGGGGGCGCGGGTTCACCCCTCCACTTT.

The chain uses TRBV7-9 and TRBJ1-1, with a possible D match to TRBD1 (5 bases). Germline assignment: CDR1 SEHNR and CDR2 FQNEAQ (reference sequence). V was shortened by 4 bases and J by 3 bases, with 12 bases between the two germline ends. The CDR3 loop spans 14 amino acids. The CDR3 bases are TGTGCCAGCAGCTCCAGGGCCAGGGACACTGAAGCTTTCTTT. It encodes CASSSRARDTEAFF.

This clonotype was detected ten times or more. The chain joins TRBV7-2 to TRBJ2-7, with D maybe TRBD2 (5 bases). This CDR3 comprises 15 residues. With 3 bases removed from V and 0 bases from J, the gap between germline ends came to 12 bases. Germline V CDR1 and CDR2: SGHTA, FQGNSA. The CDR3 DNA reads TGTGCCAGCAGCTTGAGCGGCCGCAGCTCCTACGAGCAGTACTTC. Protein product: CASSLSGRSSYEQYF.

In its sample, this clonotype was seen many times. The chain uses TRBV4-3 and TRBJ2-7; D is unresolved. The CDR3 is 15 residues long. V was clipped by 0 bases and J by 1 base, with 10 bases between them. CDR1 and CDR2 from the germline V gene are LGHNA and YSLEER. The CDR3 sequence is CASSQEIGRSYEQYF. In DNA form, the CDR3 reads TGCGCCAGCAGCCAAGAAATAGGTCGATCCTACGAGCAGTACTTC.

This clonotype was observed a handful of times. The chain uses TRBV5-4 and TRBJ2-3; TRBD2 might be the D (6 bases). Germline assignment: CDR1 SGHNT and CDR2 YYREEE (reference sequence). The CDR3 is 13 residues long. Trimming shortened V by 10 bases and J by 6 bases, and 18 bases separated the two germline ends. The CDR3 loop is CASHERLEDTQYF. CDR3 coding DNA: TGTGCCTCGCACGAGAGACTAGAGGATACGCAGTATTTT.

In DNA form, the CDR3 reads TGCAGTGCTAGAGAAGGGGGACCTTCACCGCAGTATTTT. It codes for CSAREGGPSPQYF. The gene calls are TRBV20-1 and TRBJ2-3; a weak D match, TRBD1 (6 bases). This CDR3 has 13 residues. V lost 0 bases, J lost 10 bases, and 14 bases lay in between. CDR1 is DFQATT, CDR2 SNEGSKA, per germline (reference sequence).

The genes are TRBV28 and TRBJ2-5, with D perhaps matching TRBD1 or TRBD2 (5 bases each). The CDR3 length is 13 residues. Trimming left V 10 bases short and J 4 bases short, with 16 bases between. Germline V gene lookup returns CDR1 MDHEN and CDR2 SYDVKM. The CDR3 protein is CATFGAPVETQYF. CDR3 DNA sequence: TGTGCCACTTTCGGGGCACCAGTAGAGACCCAGTACTTC.

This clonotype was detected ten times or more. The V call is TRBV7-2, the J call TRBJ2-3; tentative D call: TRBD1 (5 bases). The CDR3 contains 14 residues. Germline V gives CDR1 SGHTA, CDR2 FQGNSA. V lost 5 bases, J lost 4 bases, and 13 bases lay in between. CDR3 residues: CASSAVWGADTQYF. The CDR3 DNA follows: TGTGCCAGCAGCGCCGTATGGGGCGCAGATACGCAGTATTTT.

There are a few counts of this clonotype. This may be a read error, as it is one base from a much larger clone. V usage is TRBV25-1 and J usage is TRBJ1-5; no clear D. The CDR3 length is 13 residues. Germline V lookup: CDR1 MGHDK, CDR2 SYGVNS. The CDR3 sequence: CASSAAANQPQQF. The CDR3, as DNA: TGTGCCAGCAGTGCGGCAGCCAATCAGCCCCAGCAATTT. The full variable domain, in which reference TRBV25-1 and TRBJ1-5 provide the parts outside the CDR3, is EADIYQTPRYLVIGTGKKITLECSQTMGHDKMYWYQQDPGMELHLIHYSYGVNSTEKGDLSSESTVSRIRTEHFPLTLESARPSHTSQYLCASSAAANQPQQFGDGTRLSIL.

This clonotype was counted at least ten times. CDR3 amino acids: CASSQDHQRGTYQETQYF. CDR3 nucleotide sequence: TGCGCCAGCAGCCAAGATCACCAGCGGGGGACATACCAAGAGACCCAGTACTTC. The rearrangement uses TRBV4-3 and TRBJ2-5; 8 bases line up with TRBD2. The CDR3 is 18 amino acids. The trim removed 0 bases at V and 0 bases at J, leaving 9 bases unmatched. The germline gives CDR1 LGHNA, CDR2 YSLEER.

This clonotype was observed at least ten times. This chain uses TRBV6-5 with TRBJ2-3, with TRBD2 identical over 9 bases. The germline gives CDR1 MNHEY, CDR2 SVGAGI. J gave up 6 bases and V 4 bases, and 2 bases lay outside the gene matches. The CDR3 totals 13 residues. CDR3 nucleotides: TGTGCCAGCAGTTCGCTAGCGGGGGATACGCAGTATTTT. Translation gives CASSSLAGDTQYF.

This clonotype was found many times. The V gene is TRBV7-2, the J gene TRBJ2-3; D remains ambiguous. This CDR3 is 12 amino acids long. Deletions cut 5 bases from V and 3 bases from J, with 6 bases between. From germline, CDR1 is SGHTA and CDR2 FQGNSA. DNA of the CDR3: TGTGCCAGCAGCCCGGCTACAGATACGCAGTATTTT. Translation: CASSPATDTQYF.

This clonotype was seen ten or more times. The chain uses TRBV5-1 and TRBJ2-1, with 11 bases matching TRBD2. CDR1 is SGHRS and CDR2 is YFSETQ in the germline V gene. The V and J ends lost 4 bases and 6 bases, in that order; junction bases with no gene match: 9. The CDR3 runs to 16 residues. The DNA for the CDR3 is TGCGCCAGCAGCATGAAGACTAGCGGGGTGTTCAATGAGCAGTTCTTC. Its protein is CASSMKTSGVFNEQFF.